Here is one TCR beta chain with its context. These data belong to a study of OX40 agonist ivuxolimab in advanced cancers. Assay used: immunoSEQ multiplex PCR; TCRdb lists only in-frame clones, some missing. The table has roughly 35,000 clones, roughly 81% seen once. In germline, CDR1 is MDHEN, CDR2 SYDVKM. The CDR3 extends over 14 amino acids. Trimming took 2 bases from V and 3 from J, leaving 8 bases between them. The sample in question was CD4+ or CD8+ T cells sorted from blood, obtained in a trial of the OX40 agonist ivuxolimab. The rearrangement links TRBV28 to TRBJ2-4, with D tentatively TRBD2 (6 bases). The TCR sequence derives from an adult with an advanced solid tumor such as melanoma, head and neck, liver or kidney cancer. The CDR3 loop reads CASSLGDFKNIQYF. For the CDR3, the DNA is TGTGCCAGCAGTTTAGGGGACTTCAAAAACATTCAGTACTTC.